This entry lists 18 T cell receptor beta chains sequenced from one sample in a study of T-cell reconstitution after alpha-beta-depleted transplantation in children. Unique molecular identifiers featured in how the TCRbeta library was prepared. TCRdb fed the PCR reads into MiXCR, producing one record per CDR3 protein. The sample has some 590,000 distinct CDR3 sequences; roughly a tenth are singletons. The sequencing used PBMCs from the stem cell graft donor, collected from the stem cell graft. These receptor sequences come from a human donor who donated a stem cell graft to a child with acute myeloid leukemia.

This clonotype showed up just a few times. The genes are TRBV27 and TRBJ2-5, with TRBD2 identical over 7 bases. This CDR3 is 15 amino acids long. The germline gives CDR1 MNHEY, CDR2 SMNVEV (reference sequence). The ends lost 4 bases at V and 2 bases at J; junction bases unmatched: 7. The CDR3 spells CASSSSGAGQETQYF. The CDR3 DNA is TGTGCCAGCAGTTCTAGCGGCGCAGGGCAAGAGACCCAGTACTTC.

The CDR3 sequence is CASSRTGANQPQHF. CDR3 bases: TGTGCCAGCAGCCGCACGGGGGCAAATCAGCCCCAGCATTTT. The chain is built from TRBV11-2 and TRBJ1-5; D may be TRBD1 (6 bases). Germline lookup yields CDR1 SGHAT and CDR2 FQNNGV. The CDR3 sequence is 14 residues long. The V and J ends lost 5 bases and 4 bases respectively, with 12 bases between them.

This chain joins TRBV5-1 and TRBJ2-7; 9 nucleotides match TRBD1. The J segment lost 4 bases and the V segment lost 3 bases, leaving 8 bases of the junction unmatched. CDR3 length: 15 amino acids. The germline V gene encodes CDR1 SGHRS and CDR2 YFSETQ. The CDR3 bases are TGCGCCAGCAGCTATACAGGGGGCCCAGGGTACGAGCAGTACTTC. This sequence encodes CASSYTGGPGYEQYF.

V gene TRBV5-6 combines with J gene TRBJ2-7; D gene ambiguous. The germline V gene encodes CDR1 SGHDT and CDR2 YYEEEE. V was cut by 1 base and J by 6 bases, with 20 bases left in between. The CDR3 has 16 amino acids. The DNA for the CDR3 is TGTGCCAGCAGCTTGTTTCAGACCCTTATTATCGGCGAGCAGTACTTC. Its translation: CASSLFQTLIIGEQYF.

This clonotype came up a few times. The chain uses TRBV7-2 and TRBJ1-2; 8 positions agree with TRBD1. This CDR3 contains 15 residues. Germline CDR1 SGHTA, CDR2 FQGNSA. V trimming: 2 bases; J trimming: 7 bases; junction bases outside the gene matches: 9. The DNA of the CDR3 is TGTGCCAGCAGCTTATCGGGACAGGTCTTCCGTGGCTACACCTTC. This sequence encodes CASSLSGQVFRGYTF. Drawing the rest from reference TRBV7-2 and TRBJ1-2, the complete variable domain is GAGVSQSPSNKVTEKGKDVELRCDPISGHTALYWYRQSLGQGLEFLIYFQGNSAPDKSGLPSDRFSAERTGGSVSTLTIQRTQQEDSAVYLCASSLSGQVFRGYTFGSGTRLTVV.

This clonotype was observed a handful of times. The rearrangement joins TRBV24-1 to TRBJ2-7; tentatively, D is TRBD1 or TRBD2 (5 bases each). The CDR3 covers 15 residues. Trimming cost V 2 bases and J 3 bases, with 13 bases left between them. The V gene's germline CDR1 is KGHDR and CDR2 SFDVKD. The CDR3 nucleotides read TGTGCCACCAGTGATTCCGGGACGGGTCACTACGAGCAGTACTTC. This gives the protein CATSDSGTGHYEQYF.

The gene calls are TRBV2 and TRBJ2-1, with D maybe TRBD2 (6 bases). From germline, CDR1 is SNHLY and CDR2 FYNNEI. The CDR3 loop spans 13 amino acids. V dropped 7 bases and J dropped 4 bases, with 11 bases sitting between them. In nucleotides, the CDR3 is TGTGCCAGCACCGGGACTCCTTACAATGAGCAGTTCTTC. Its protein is CASTGTPYNEQFF.

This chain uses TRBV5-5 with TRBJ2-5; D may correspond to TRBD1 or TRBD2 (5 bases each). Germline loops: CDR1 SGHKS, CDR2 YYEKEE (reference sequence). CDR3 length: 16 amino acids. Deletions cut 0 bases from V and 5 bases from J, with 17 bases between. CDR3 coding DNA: TGTGCCAGCAGCTTGGGGGACCCTGTAGCGCAGGAGACCCAGTACTTC. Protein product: CASSLGDPVAQETQYF.

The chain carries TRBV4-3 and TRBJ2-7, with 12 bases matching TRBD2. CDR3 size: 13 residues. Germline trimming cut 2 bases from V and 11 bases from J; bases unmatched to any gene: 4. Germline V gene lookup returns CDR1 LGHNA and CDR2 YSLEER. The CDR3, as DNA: TGCGCCAGCAGCCAACTAGCGGGAGGGGTCGAGTACTTC. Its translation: CASSQLAGGVEYF.

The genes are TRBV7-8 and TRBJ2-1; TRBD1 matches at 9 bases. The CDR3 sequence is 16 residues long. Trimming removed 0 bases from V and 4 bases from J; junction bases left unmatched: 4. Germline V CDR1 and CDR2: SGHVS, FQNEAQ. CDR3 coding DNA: TGTGCCAGCAGCTTAGCGCTAGGACAGGGGTACAATGAGCAGTTCTTC. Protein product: CASSLALGQGYNEQFF.

The DNA for the CDR3 is TGTGCCAGCAGTTACAGACAACTCTACGAGCAGTACTTC. Protein: CASSYRQLYEQYF. V and J are TRBV6-2 or TRBV6-3 and TRBJ2-7; D is uncertain. Germline V gene sequence: CDR1 MNHEY, CDR2 SVGEGT. The CDR3 extends over 13 amino acids. V lost 2 bases and J lost 3, with 8 bases in between.

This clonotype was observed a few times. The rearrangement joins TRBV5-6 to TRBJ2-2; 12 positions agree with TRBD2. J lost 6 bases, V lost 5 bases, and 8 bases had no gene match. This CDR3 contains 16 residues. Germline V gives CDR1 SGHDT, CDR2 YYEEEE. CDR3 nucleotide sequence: TGTGCCAGCAGGAGTCGACTAGCGGGAGAGGCCGGGGAGCTGTTTTTT. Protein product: CASRSRLAGEAGELFF.

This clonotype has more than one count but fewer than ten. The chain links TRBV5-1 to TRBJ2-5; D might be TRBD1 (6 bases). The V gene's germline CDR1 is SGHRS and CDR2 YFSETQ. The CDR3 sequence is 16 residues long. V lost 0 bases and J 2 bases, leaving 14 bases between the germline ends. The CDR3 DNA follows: TGCGCCAGCAGCTTGGCCCCACGGACAGATCAAGAGACCCAGTACTTC. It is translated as CASSLAPRTDQETQYF.

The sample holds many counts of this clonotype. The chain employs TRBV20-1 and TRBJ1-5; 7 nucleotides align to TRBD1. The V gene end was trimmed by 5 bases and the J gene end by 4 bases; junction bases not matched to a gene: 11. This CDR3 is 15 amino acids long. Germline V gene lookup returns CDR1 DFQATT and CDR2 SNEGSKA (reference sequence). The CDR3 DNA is TGCAGTGCTCGCGATGACAGGGAATGGAATCAGCCCCAGCATTTT. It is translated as CSARDDREWNQPQHF.

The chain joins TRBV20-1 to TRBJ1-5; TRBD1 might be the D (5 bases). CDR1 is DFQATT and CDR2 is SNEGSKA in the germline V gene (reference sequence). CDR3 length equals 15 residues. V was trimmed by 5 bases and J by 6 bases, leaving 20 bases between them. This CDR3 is CSAYTRRGSGQPQHF. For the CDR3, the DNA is TGCAGTGCTTATACCCGGAGGGGCTCCGGTCAGCCCCAGCATTTT.

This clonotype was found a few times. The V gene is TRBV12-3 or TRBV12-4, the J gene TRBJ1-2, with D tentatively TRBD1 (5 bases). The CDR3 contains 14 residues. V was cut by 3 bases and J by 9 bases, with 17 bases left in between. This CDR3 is CASSLGSQGGSYTF. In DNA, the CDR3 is TGTGCCAGCAGTTTGGGTAGTCAGGGTGGGAGCTACACCTTC.

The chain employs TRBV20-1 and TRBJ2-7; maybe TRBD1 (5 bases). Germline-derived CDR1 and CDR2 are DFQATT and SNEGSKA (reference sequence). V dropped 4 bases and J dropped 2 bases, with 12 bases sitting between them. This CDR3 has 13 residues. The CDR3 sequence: CSAMAGWAYEQYF. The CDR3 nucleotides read TGCAGTGCTATGGCAGGGTGGGCCTACGAGCAGTACTTC.

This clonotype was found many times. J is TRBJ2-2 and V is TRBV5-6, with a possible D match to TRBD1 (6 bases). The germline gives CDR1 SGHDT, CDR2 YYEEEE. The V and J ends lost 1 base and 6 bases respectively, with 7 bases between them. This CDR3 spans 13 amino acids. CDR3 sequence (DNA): TGTGCCAGCAGCTTGACAGGGTCCGGGGAGCTGTTTTTT. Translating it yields CASSLTGSGELFF.